The rows below give T cell receptor beta chains drawn from one sample of a study of cytomegalovirus exposure and HLA in healthy donors. Data came from immunoSEQ multiplex PCR; TCRdb stores just in-frame clones and leaves some out. The data hold 200,000 to 250,000 clones, with about 81% observed a single time. The sample was PBMCs. The origin of the receptors is a woman in her forties in good health and CMV-seropositive. CDR3s include the opening cysteine and the closing phenylalanine or tryptophan. The D gene is left open where the match is weak. Rows give clone size only sometimes, using once, few, many, or a class for an expanded clone.

j_gene: TRBJ2-1
abundance: NA
d_gene: NA
v_gene: TRBV9
CDR3nt: TGTGCCAGCAGCGATGGGTGGACACACAATGAGCAGTTCTTC
CDR3aa: CASSDGWTHNEQFF

j_gene: TRBJ1-3
abundance: NA
d_gene: TRBD1
v_gene: TRBV4-1
CDR3nt: TGCGCCAGCAGCCCTTATTGGACAGGTCCCTCTGGAAACACCATATATTTT
CDR3aa: CASSPYWTGPSGNTIYF

j_gene: TRBJ1-1
abundance: once
d_gene: TRBD1
v_gene: TRBV11-1
CDR3nt: TGTGCCAGCAGCTTCGGGGACAGGGGTGAAGCTTTCTTT
CDR3aa: CASSFGDRGEAFF

j_gene: TRBJ2-7
abundance: NA
d_gene: TRBD1
v_gene: TRBV6-6
CDR3nt: TGTGCCAGCAGTTACTCAAGACAGGGTTACGAGCAGTACTTC
CDR3aa: CASSYSRQGYEQYF

j_gene: TRBJ2-3
abundance: NA
d_gene: NA
v_gene: TRBV11-3
CDR3nt: TGTGCCAGCAGCTTAGGGGAGCCAGATACGCAGTATTTT
CDR3aa: CASSLGEPDTQYF

j_gene: TRBJ1-1
abundance: once
d_gene: TRBD1
v_gene: TRBV9
CDR3nt: TGTGCCAGCAGCCCCTGGACAGGGGGCGCCGTCACTGAAGCTTTCTTT
CDR3aa: CASSPWTGGAVTEAFF

j_gene: TRBJ1-3
abundance: NA
d_gene: NA
v_gene: TRBV5-3
CDR3nt: TGTGCCAGAAGCCCTCGGTCCTTCTCTGGAAACACCATATATTTT
CDR3aa: CARSPRSFSGNTIYF

j_gene: TRBJ1-6
abundance: few
d_gene: NA
v_gene: TRBV2
CDR3nt: TGTGCCAGCAGACGGGAACATAATTCACCCCTCCACTTT
CDR3aa: CASRREHNSPLHF

j_gene: TRBJ2-2
abundance: NA
d_gene: TRBD2
v_gene: TRBV13
CDR3nt: TGTGCCAGCAGCTCTTCCGGGACTAGGAACACCGGGGAGCTGTTTTTT
CDR3aa: CASSSSGTRNTGELFF

j_gene: TRBJ2-7
abundance: NA
d_gene: NA
v_gene: TRBV12-5
CDR3nt: TGTGCTAGTGGTTATGAGGGTCGGCACGAGCAGTACTTC
CDR3aa: CASGYEGRHEQYF

j_gene: TRBJ1-3
abundance: NA
d_gene: NA
v_gene: TRBV28
CDR3nt: TGTGCCAGCAGTGTACACCCCCCCGACTCTGGAAACACCATATATTTT
CDR3aa: CASSVHPPDSGNTIYF

j_gene: TRBJ1-3
abundance: NA
d_gene: TRBD1
v_gene: TRBV4-3
CDR3nt: TGCGCCAGCAGCTCCCGGGACAGGGGTTTAGCGGGAAACACCATATATTTT
CDR3aa: CASSSRDRGLAGNTIYF

j_gene: TRBJ2-1
abundance: NA
d_gene: NA
v_gene: TRBV9
CDR3nt: TGTGCCAGCAGCGTAGAACAGGGATACAATGAGCAGTTCTTC
CDR3aa: CASSVEQGYNEQFF

j_gene: TRBJ1-4
abundance: once
d_gene: NA
v_gene: TRBV19
CDR3nt: TGTGCCAGTAGTCTCGAAGGGAGGTCGGGTGAAAAACTGTTTTTT
CDR3aa: CASSLEGRSGEKLFF

j_gene: TRBJ2-7
abundance: NA
d_gene: NA
v_gene: TRBV6-1
CDR3nt: TGTGCCACTAACCGGGGGGCGGGAAAATACGAGCAGTACTTC
CDR3aa: CATNRGAGKYEQYF

j_gene: TRBJ2-1
abundance: once
d_gene: NA
v_gene: TRBV19
CDR3nt: TGTGCCAGTAGTCGCCCCCCGGCGGGGAGCTTCTCCTACAATGAGCAGTTCTTC
CDR3aa: CASSRPPAGSFSYNEQFF

j_gene: TRBJ2-7
abundance: NA
d_gene: TRBD2
v_gene: TRBV7-8
CDR3nt: TGTGCCAGCAGCTTAGTTGCGGGAGGAGTCTACGAGCAGTACTTC
CDR3aa: CASSLVAGGVYEQYF

j_gene: TRBJ2-1
abundance: NA
d_gene: TRBD2
v_gene: TRBV14
CDR3nt: TGTGCCAGCAGCATCGGGACTAGCGGCAATGAGCAGTTCTTC
CDR3aa: CASSIGTSGNEQFF

j_gene: TRBJ1-4
abundance: NA
d_gene: TRBD1
v_gene: TRBV5-4
CDR3nt: TGTGCCAGCAGCTGGGGGACAGGGGCTGGGACTAATGAAAAACTGTTTTTT
CDR3aa: CASSWGTGAGTNEKLFF

j_gene: TRBJ1-6
abundance: NA
d_gene: NA
v_gene: TRBV30
CDR3nt: TGTGCCTGGAGTCGTGGAGGGAGTAATTCACCCCTCCACTTT
CDR3aa: CAWSRGGSNSPLHF

j_gene: TRBJ1-3
abundance: NA
d_gene: NA
v_gene: TRBV4-1
CDR3nt: TGCGCCAGCAGCACTACAGGAGTGGTTGGAAACACCATATATTTT
CDR3aa: CASSTTGVVGNTIYF

j_gene: TRBJ2-7
abundance: NA
d_gene: NA
v_gene: TRBV18
CDR3nt: TGTGCCAGCTCACCCGACGGGATGCCCTACGAGCAGTACTTC
CDR3aa: CASSPDGMPYEQYF

j_gene: TRBJ2-7
abundance: NA
d_gene: NA
v_gene: TRBV19
CDR3nt: TGTGCCAGTAGTATAGGGGGGGGGCTTCTCGGGGAGCAGTACTTC
CDR3aa: CASSIGGGLLGEQYF

j_gene: TRBJ2-1
abundance: NA
d_gene: NA
v_gene: TRBV7-2
CDR3nt: TGTGCCAGCAGCTCCATTCGGCTAGTATCCAATGAGCAGTTCTTC
CDR3aa: CASSSIRLVSNEQFF

j_gene: TRBJ2-5
abundance: NA
d_gene: NA
v_gene: TRBV9
CDR3nt: TGTGCCAGCAGCGTTCAGATCTCCCAAGAGACCCAGTACTTC
CDR3aa: CASSVQISQETQYF

j_gene: TRBJ2-7
abundance: NA
d_gene: TRBD1
v_gene: TRBV27
CDR3nt: TGTGCCAGCAGTTGGACAGGGAGCCACGAGCAGTACTTC
CDR3aa: CASSWTGSHEQYF

j_gene: TRBJ1-2
abundance: NA
d_gene: NA
v_gene: TRBV6-5
CDR3nt: TGTGCCAGCACCCTAGGCCCAGGGGTCTATGGCTACACCTTC
CDR3aa: CASTLGPGVYGYTF

j_gene: TRBJ2-3
abundance: NA
d_gene: NA
v_gene: TRBV25-1
CDR3nt: TGTGCCAGCAGTGAGATAAGGGGAGGTGGCACAGATACGCAGTATTTT
CDR3aa: CASSEIRGGGTDTQYF

j_gene: TRBJ2-2
abundance: NA
d_gene: TRBD1
v_gene: TRBV5-4
CDR3nt: TGTGCCAGCAGCCAACCCCCGGGACAGGGGAACACCGGGGAGCTGTTTTTT
CDR3aa: CASSQPPGQGNTGELFF

j_gene: TRBJ2-2
abundance: few
d_gene: NA
v_gene: TRBV5-4
CDR3nt: TGTGCCAGCAGCTTGGAGGGGGATGGTTACGCCGGGGAGCTGTTTTTT
CDR3aa: CASSLEGDGYAGELFF

j_gene: TRBJ1-1
abundance: NA
d_gene: TRBD1
v_gene: TRBV7-8
CDR3nt: TGTGCCAGCAGCTTATGGGACAGAGCTGAAGCTTTCTTT
CDR3aa: CASSLWDRAEAFF

j_gene: TRBJ1-3
abundance: NA
d_gene: TRBD1
v_gene: TRBV11-3
CDR3nt: TGTGCCAGCAGCGCCACAGGGGGGGTGTCTTGGGACACCATATATTTT
CDR3aa: CASSATGGVSWDTIYF

j_gene: TRBJ2-5
abundance: NA
d_gene: TRBD2
v_gene: TRBV7-3
CDR3nt: TGTGCCAGCAGCTTAACGGGTAGCGGGGGGAAAGAGACCCAGTACTTC
CDR3aa: CASSLTGSGGKETQYF

j_gene: TRBJ1-1
abundance: NA
d_gene: TRBD1
v_gene: TRBV12-5
CDR3nt: TGTGCTAGTGCCCAGGGGGCGTGGGAAACTGAAGCTTTCTTT
CDR3aa: CASAQGAWETEAFF

j_gene: TRBJ2-1
abundance: NA
d_gene: TRBD2
v_gene: TRBV4-2
CDR3nt: TGTGCCAGCAGCCAAGATGGGGTAGCGGGGGTGGTTGAGCAGTTCTTC
CDR3aa: CASSQDGVAGVVEQFF

j_gene: TRBJ1-6
abundance: NA
d_gene: TRBD1
v_gene: TRBV7-2
CDR3nt: TGTGCCAGCAGCGTTGACAGGGAGATTGTCGGTTCACCCCTCCACTTT
CDR3aa: CASSVDREIVGSPLHF

j_gene: TRBJ2-2
abundance: NA
d_gene: TRBD2
v_gene: TRBV19
CDR3nt: TGTGCCAGTAGTGGCTGGCGCCTAGCGGGGGGAGGCACCGGGGAGCTGTTTTTT
CDR3aa: CASSGWRLAGGGTGELFF

j_gene: TRBJ2-7
abundance: few
d_gene: TRBD1
v_gene: TRBV19
CDR3nt: TGTGCCAGTAGTGACAGGGTCCCCTACGAGCAGTACTTC
CDR3aa: CASSDRVPYEQYF

j_gene: TRBJ1-1
abundance: NA
d_gene: TRBD1
v_gene: TRBV5-1
CDR3nt: TGCGCCAGCAGTTCCACAGGGGGGAACACTGAAGCTTTCTTT
CDR3aa: CASSSTGGNTEAFF

j_gene: TRBJ1-1
abundance: NA
d_gene: NA
v_gene: TRBV6-6
CDR3nt: TGTGCCAGCAGTTCCAGGGGTGGAGCTGAAGCTTTCTTT
CDR3aa: CASSSRGGAEAFF

j_gene: TRBJ1-5
abundance: NA
d_gene: NA
v_gene: TRBV19
CDR3nt: TGTGCCAGTACCAACCTCAGGGCAGGGGCCTCCAATCAGCCCCAGCATTTT
CDR3aa: CASTNLRAGASNQPQHF

j_gene: TRBJ2-2
abundance: once
d_gene: NA
v_gene: TRBV7-3
CDR3nt: TGTGCCAGCAGCTTAACTGCGCGCGCGAACACCGGGGAGCTGTTTTTT
CDR3aa: CASSLTARANTGELFF

j_gene: TRBJ1-1
abundance: few
d_gene: NA
v_gene: TRBV29-1
CDR3nt: TGCAGCGTTCATTACCCGATCAGGATCATGAACACTGAAGCTTTCTTT
CDR3aa: CSVHYPIRIMNTEAFF

j_gene: TRBJ1-2
abundance: NA
d_gene: NA
v_gene: TRBV7-3
CDR3nt: TGTGCCAGCAGCTTAAGGGGGGGGGCAGGGAATGATGGCTACACCTTC
CDR3aa: CASSLRGGAGNDGYTF

j_gene: TRBJ1-2
abundance: NA
d_gene: NA
v_gene: TRBV6-5
CDR3nt: TGTGCCAGCAGTTACTCGAGAGGGTTGTTGTATGGCTACACCTTC
CDR3aa: CASSYSRGLLYGYTF